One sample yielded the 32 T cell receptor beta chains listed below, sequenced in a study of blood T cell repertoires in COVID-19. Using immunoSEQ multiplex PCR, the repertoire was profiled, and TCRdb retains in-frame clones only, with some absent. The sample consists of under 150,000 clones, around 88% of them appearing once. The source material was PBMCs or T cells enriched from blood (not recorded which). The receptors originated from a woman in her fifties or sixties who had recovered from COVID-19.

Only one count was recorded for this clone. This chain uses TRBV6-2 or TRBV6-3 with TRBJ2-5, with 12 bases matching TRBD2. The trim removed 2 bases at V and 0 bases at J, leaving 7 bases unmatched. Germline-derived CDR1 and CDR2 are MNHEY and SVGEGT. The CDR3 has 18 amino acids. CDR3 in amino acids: CASSYQLAGGGYQETQYF. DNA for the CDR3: TGTGCCAGCAGTTACCAACTAGCGGGGGGCGGGTACCAAGAGACCCAGTACTTC.

The CDR3, as DNA: TGCGCCAGCAGCCCGAGCGGGGGGGCCGCAAACACCGGGGAGCTGTTTTTT. The encoded protein is CASSPSGGAANTGELFF. The chain is built from TRBV4-1 and TRBJ2-2, with 10 bases aligning to TRBD2. V was clipped by 4 bases and J by 2 bases; unmatched bases: 7. Germline V gives CDR1 MGHRA, CDR2 YSYEKL. The CDR3 extends over 17 amino acids.

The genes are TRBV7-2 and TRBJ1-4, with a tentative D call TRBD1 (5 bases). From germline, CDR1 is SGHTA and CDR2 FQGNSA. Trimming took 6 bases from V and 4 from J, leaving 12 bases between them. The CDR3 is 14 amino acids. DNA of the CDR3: TGTGCCAGCAGTTCGGGGGGGGGTAATGAAAAACTGTTTTTT. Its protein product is CASSSGGGNEKLFF.

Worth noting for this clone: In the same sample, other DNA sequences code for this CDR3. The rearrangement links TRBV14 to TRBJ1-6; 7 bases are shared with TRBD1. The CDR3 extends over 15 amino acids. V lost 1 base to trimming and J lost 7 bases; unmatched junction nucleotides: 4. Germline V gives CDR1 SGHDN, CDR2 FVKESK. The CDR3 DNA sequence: TGTGCCAGCAGCCAAGGAGGACAGGCAAATTCACCCCTCCACTTT. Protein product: CASSQGGQANSPLHF.

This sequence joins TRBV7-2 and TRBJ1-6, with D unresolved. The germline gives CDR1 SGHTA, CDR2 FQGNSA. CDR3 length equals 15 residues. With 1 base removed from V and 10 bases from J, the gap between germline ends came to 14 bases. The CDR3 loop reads CASSLVEGKRSPLHF. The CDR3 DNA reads TGTGCCAGCAGCTTAGTGGAGGGAAAAAGGTCACCCCTCCACTTT.

In DNA, the CDR3 is TGTGCCAGCAGCTTGGCGGGGGGGGCGAGCAATCAGCCCCAGCATTTT. This encodes CASSLAGGASNQPQHF. The gene calls are TRBV5-5 and TRBJ1-5, with a weak D call TRBD1 (6 bases). CDR3 length: 16 amino acids. Germline V gene lookup returns CDR1 SGHKS and CDR2 YYEKEE (reference sequence). V was clipped by 0 bases and J by 1 base, with 11 bases between them.

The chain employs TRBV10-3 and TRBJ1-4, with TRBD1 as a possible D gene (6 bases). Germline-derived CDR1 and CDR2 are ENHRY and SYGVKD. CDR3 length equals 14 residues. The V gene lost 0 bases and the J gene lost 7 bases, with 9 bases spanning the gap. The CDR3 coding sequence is TGTGCCATCAGTGAGTCTACAGGGTCTGAAAAACTGTTTTTT. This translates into CAISESTGSEKLFF.

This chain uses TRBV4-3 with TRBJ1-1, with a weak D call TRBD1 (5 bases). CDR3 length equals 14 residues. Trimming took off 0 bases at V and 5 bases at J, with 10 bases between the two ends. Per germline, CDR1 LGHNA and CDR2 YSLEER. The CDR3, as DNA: TGCGCCAGCAGCCAAGATGGTGCAGGGACTGAAGCTTTCTTT. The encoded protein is CASSQDGAGTEAFF.

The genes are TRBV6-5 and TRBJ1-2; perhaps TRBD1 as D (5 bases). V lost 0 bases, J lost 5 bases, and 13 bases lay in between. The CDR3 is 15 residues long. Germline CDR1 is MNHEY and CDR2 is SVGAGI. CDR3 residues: CASSYSSTGTYGYTF. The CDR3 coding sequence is TGTGCCAGCAGTTACTCGAGTACGGGGACTTATGGCTACACCTTC.

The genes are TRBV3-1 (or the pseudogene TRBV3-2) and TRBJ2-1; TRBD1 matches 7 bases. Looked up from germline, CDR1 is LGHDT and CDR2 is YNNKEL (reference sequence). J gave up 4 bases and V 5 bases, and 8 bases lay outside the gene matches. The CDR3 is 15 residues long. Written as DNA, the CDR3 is TGTGCCAGCAGCACTCGACAGGGTGCGTACAATGAGCAGTTCTTC. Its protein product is CASSTRQGAYNEQFF.

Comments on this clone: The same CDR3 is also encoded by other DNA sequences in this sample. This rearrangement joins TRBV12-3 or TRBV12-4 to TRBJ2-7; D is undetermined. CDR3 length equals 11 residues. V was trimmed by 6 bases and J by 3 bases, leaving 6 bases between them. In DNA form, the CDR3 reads TGTGCCAGCAGCCCCGGCTACGAGCAGTACTTC. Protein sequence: CASSPGYEQYF.

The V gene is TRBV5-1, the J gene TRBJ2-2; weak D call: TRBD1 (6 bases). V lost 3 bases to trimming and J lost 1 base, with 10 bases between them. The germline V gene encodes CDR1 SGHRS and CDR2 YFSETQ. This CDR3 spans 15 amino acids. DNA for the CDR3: TGCGCCAGCAGCTGGTTGACAGGGAACACCGGGGAGCTGTTTTTT. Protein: CASSWLTGNTGELFF.

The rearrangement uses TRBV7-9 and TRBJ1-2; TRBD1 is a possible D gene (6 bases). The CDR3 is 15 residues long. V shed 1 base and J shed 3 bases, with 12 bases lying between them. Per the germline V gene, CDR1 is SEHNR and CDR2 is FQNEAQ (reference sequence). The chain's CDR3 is CASSLVGGADYGYTF. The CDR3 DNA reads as TGTGCCAGCAGCTTAGTTGGGGGGGCCGACTATGGCTACACCTTC. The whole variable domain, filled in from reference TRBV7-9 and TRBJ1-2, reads DTGVSQNPRHKITKRGQNVTFRCDPISEHNRLYWYRQTLGQGPEFLTYFQNEAQLEKSRLLSDRFSAERPKGSFSTLEIQRTEQGDSAMYLCASSLVGGADYGYTFGSGTRLTVV.

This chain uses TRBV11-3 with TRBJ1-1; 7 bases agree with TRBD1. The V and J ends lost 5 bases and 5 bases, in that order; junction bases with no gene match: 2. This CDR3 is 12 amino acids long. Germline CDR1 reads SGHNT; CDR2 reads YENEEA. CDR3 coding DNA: TGTGCCAGCAGCAGGGGGCTGACTGAAGCTTTCTTT. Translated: CASSRGLTEAFF.

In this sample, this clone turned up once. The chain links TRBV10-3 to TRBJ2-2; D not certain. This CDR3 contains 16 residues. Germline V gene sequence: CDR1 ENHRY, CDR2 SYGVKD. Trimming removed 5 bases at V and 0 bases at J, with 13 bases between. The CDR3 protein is CAISWSGHTNTGELFF. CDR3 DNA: TGTGCCATCAGTTGGTCAGGCCATACGAACACCGGGGAGCTGTTTTTT.

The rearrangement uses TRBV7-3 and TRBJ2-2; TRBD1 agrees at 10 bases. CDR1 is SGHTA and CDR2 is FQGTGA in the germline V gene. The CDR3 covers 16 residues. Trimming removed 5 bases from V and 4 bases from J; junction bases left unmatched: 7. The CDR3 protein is CASSPGQGVGTGELFF. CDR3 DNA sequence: TGTGCCAGCAGCCCCGGACAGGGGGTAGGCACCGGGGAGCTGTTTTTT.

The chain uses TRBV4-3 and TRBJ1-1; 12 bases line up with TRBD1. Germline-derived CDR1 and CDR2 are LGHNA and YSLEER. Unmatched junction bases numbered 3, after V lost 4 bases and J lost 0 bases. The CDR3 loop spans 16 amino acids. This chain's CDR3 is CASSPGTGGMNTEAFF. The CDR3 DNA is TGCGCCAGCAGCCCCGGGACAGGGGGCATGAACACTGAAGCTTTCTTT.

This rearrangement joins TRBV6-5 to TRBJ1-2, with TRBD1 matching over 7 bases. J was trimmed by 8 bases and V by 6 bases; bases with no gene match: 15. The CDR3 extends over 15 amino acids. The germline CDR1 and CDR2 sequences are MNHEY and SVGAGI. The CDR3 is CASRRTTGRVGGYTF. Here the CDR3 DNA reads TGTGCCAGCAGACGAACGACAGGGCGGGTCGGCGGCTACACCTTC.

CDR3 coding DNA: TGTGCCAGCAGCTTAGGGGACAGGGTCCACGAGCAGTACTTC. Translating it yields CASSLGDRVHEQYF. The chain combines TRBV7-8 with TRBJ2-7, with 9 nucleotides matching TRBD1. The germline V gene encodes CDR1 SGHVS and CDR2 FQNEAQ. The CDR3 contains 14 residues. Germline trimming cut 1 base from V and 5 bases from J; bases unmatched to any gene: 3.

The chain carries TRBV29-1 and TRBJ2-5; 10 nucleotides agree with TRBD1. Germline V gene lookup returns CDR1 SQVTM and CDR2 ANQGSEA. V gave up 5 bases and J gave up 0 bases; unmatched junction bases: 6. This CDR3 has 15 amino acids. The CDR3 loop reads CSVTPGTGDQETQYF. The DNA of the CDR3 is TGCAGCGTTACCCCCGGGACAGGGGACCAAGAGACCCAGTACTTC. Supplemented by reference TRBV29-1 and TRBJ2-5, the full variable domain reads SAVISQKPSRDICQRGTSLTIQCQVDSQVTMMFWYRQQPGQSLTLIATANQGSEATYESGFVIDKFPISRPNLTFSTLTVSNMSPEDSSIYLCSVTPGTGDQETQYFGPGTRLLVL.

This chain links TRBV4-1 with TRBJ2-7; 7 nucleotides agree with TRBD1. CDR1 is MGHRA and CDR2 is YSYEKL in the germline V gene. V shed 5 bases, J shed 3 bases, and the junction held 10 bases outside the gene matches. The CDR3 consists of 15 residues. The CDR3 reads CASSLGTAALYEQYF. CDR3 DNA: TGCGCCAGCAGCTTGGGGACAGCAGCCCTCTACGAGCAGTACTTC.

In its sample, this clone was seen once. For the CDR3, the DNA is TGCGCCAGCAGCTTCGGCGGGGGTCAGCCCCAGCATTTT. Amino acid sequence: CASSFGGGQPQHF. V gene TRBV5-1 combines with J gene TRBJ1-5; possible D gene TRBD1, 5 bases. Trimming removed 2 bases from V and 6 bases from J, with 9 bases in between. Looked up from germline, CDR1 is SGHRS and CDR2 is YFSETQ. This CDR3 is built from 13 residues.

The CDR3 spells CASRLTSQGAGQPQHF. CDR3 nucleotide sequence: TGTGCCAGTAGACTTACGTCTCAGGGGGCGGGTCAGCCCCAGCATTTT. The rearrangement uses TRBV19 and TRBJ1-5, with 8 bases fitting TRBD1. Germline V gives CDR1 LNHDA, CDR2 SQIVND (reference sequence). V was clipped by 6 bases and J by 6 bases; unmatched bases: 13. The CDR3 extends over 16 amino acids. Drawing the rest from reference TRBV19 and TRBJ1-5, the complete variable domain is DGGITQSPKYLFRKEGQNVTLSCEQNLNHDAMYWYRQDPGQGLRLIYYSQIVNDFQKGDIAEGYSVSREKKESFPLTVTSAQKNPTAFYLCASRLTSQGAGQPQHFGDGTRLSIL.

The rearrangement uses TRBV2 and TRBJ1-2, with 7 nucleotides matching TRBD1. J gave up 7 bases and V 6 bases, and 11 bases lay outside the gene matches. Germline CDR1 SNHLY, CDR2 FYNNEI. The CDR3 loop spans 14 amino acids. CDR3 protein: CASSLLQGLGGYTF. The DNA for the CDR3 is TGTGCCAGCAGCCTACTACAGGGGTTGGGTGGCTACACCTTC.

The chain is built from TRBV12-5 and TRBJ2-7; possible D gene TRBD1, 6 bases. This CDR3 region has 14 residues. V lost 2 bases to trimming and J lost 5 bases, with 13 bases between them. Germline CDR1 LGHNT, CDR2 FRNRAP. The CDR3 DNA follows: TGTGCTAGTGGTTTGAACAGGGTTTCGGACGAGCAGTACTTC. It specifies CASGLNRVSDEQYF. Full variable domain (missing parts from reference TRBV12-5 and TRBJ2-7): DARVTQTPRHKVTEMGQEVTMRCQPILGHNTVFWYRQTMMQGLELLAYFRNRAPLDDSGMPKDRFSAEMPDATLATLKIQPSEPRDSAVYFCASGLNRVSDEQYFGPGTRLTVT.

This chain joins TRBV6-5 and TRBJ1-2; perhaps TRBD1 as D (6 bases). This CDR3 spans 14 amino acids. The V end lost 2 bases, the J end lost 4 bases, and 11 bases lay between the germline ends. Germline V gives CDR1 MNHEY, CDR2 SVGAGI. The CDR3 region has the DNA TGTGCCAGCAGTTACGATGGGGGGGCCTATGGCTACACCTTC. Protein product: CASSYDGGAYGYTF.

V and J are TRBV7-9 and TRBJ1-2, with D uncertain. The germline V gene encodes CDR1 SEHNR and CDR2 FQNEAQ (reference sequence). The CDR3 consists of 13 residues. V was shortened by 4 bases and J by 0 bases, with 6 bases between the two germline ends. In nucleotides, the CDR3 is TGTGCCAGCAGCTCCACAGCTAACTATGGCTACACCTTC. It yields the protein CASSSTANYGYTF.

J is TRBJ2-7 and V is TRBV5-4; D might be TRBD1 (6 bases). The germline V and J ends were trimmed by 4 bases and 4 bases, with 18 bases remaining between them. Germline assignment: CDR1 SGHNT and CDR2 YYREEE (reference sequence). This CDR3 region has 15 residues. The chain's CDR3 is CASSLRTVGTYEQYF. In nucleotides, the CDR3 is TGTGCCAGCAGCCTTAGGACAGTGGGAACTTACGAGCAGTACTTC.

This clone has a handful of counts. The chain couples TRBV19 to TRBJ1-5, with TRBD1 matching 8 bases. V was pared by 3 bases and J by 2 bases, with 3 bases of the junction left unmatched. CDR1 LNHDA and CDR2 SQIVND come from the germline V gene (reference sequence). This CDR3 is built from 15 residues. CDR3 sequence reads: CASSIPGGGNQPQHF. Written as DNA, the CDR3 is TGTGCCAGTAGTATTCCAGGGGGCGGCAATCAGCCCCAGCATTTT.

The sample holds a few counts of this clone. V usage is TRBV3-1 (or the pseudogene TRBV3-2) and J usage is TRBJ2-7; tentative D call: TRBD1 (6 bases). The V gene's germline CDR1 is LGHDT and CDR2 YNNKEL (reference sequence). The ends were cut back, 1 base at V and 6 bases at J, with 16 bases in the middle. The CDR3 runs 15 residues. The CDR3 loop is CASSQVMFRGSEQYF. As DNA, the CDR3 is TGTGCCAGCAGCCAAGTTATGTTCAGGGGCAGCGAGCAGTACTTC.

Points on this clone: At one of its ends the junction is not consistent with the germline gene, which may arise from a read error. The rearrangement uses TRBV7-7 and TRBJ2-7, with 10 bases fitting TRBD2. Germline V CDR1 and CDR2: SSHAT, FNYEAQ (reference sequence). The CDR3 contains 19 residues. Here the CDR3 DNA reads TGTGCTAGCAGCTTATTCTGCCCCAGCGGGGGGGCCCACCCCTACGAGCAGTACTTC. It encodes CASSLFCPSGGAHPYEQYF. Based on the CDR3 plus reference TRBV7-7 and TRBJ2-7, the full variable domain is GAGVSQSPRYKVTKRGQDVTLRCDPISSHATLYWYQQALGQGPEFLTYFNYEAQPDKSGLPSDRFSAERPEGSISTLTIQRTEQRDSAMYRCASSLFCPSGGAHPYEQYFGPGTRLTVT.

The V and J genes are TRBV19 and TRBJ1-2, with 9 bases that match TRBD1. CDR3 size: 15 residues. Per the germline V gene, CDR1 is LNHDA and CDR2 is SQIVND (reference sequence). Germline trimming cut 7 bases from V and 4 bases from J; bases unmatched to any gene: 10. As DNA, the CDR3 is TGTGCCAGTACCAGGGACAGGGAATCCACCTATGGCTACACCTTC. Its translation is CASTRDRESTYGYTF.